One T cell receptor (beta chain) is described in this entry. The sample comes from a study of blood T cell repertoires in COVID-19. Whole-study context: The origin of the acute and convalescent COVID-19 samples was the United States, Italy and Spain.

Authors' analysis steps: Amplification with reference gene primers provided the estimates of nucleated cell counts. TCRdb's copy holds only in-frame clones and misses some; the assay was immunoSEQ multiplex PCR. The V and J calls and clone size were taken over from that table, and D and trimming were inferred from the DNA. This sample has about 130,000 clones, with 85% to 90% found just once. The sequence derives from a human donor in a cohort sampled during active COVID-19. Sequencing used peripheral blood.

CDR3 in DNA: TGTGCCAGCAGGTCTATCCCTAGCACAGATACGCAGTATTTT. Translating gives CASRSIPSTDTQYF. This chain joins TRBV6-5 and TRBJ2-3; no reliable D call. Between the trimmed V and J ends, which lost 6 bases and 0 bases, there was a span of 10 bases. The CDR3 runs to 14 residues. From germline, CDR1 is MNHEY and CDR2 SVGAGI.